The next 18 T cell receptor beta chains were all read from a single sample in a study of blood T cell repertoires in COVID-19. Using immunoSEQ multiplex PCR, the repertoire was profiled, and TCRdb retains in-frame clones only, with some absent. This sample has around 160,000 clones; 80% to 90% occur once, and the top ten carry around 8%. The sample was peripheral blood. All receptors derive from a woman between 55 and 75 years old with COVID-19, enrolled during active disease.

The chain couples TRBV2 to TRBJ1-1; 8 bases are a match to TRBD1. Germline V gene data show CDR1 as SNHLY and CDR2 as FYNNEI. The CDR3 covers 14 residues. V trimming: 8 bases; J trimming: 8 bases; junction bases outside the gene matches: 13. The CDR3: CASGDPGTGLEAFF. In DNA, the CDR3 is TGTGCCAGCGGAGACCCGGGGACAGGTCTAGAAGCTTTCTTT.

This clone turned up a few times. V is TRBV24-1 and J is TRBJ2-1; a possible D gene is TRBD1 (5 bases). CDR3 length: 16 residues. CDR1 KGHDR and CDR2 SFDVKD come from the germline V gene. Trimming removed 3 bases from V and 0 bases from J, with 11 bases in between. CDR3 region: CATSDTSGASYNEQFF. In nucleotides, the CDR3 is TGTGCCACCAGTGATACCTCTGGGGCCTCCTACAATGAGCAGTTCTTC.

The V call is TRBV28, the J call TRBJ1-2, with D tentatively TRBD1 (6 bases). Trimming removed 0 bases at V and 3 bases at J, with 11 bases between. This CDR3 contains 15 residues. Germline V CDR1 and CDR2: MDHEN, SYDVKM. The CDR3 sequence: CASSLWRGRDYGYTF. As DNA, the CDR3 is TGTGCCAGCAGTTTATGGAGGGGGAGGGACTATGGCTACACCTTC.

J is TRBJ2-5 and V is TRBV6-1; a weak D match, TRBD2 (6 bases). Trimming removed 3 bases at V and 2 bases at J, with 10 bases between. The CDR3 spans 14 residues. Germline values: CDR1 MNHNS, CDR2 SASEGT. The chain's CDR3 is CASSDLGLQETQYF. The CDR3 coding sequence is TGTGCCAGCAGTGACCTGGGACTTCAAGAGACCCAGTACTTC.

The chain uses TRBV6-2 or TRBV6-3 and TRBJ2-3, with 7 bases aligning to TRBD1. The CDR3 is 14 amino acids. Germline-derived CDR1 and CDR2 are MNHEY and SVGEGT. V lost 2 bases to trimming and J lost 4 bases; unmatched junction nucleotides: 3. In DNA, the CDR3 is TGTGCCAGCAGTTACGGCAGGGGGTCAGATACGCAGTATTTT. Encoded protein: CASSYGRGSDTQYF.

A single count supports this clone. The chain recombines TRBV2 with TRBJ2-5, with D maybe TRBD2 (5 bases). V was clipped by 7 bases and J by 5 bases, with 8 bases between them. This CDR3 spans 11 amino acids. CDR1 SNHLY and CDR2 FYNNEI come from the germline V gene. The CDR3 sequence: CASKREETQYF. The CDR3 DNA is TGTGCCAGCAAGAGGGAGGAGACCCAGTACTTC.

This rearrangement joins TRBV7-2 to TRBJ2-5; 7 positions agree with TRBD1. The J segment lost 5 bases and the V segment lost 0 bases, leaving 6 bases of the junction unmatched. Germline values: CDR1 SGHTA, CDR2 FQGNSA. This CDR3 is built from 15 residues. CDR3 coding DNA: TGTGCCAGCAGCTTAGCAGGGGGCTGGGAGGAGACCCAGTACTTC. This encodes CASSLAGGWEETQYF. The whole variable domain, remainder taken from reference TRBV7-2 and TRBJ2-5, is GAGVSQSPSNKVTEKGKDVELRCDPISGHTALYWYRQSLGQGLEFLIYFQGNSAPDKSGLPSDRFSAERTGGSVSTLTIQRTQQEDSAVYLCASSLAGGWEETQYFGPGTRLLVL.

This clone occurred once. The rearrangement links TRBV2 to TRBJ1-2; 9 bases align to TRBD1. The V gene end was trimmed by 10 bases and the J gene end by 5 bases; junction bases not matched to a gene: 11. This CDR3 has 14 residues. The V gene's germline CDR1 is SNHLY and CDR2 FYNNEI. The CDR3: CATHTGGIDYGYTF. The CDR3 region has the DNA TGTGCCACCCATACAGGGGGCATCGATTATGGCTACACCTTC.

The chain is built from TRBV6-6 and TRBJ2-4; 9 bases match TRBD2. Trimming cost V 5 bases and J 0 bases; bases outside gene matches: 8. The CDR3 is 17 amino acids. Germline assignment: CDR1 MNHNY and CDR2 SVGAGI (reference sequence). For the CDR3, the DNA is TGTGCCAGCAGTCCCCTAGCTAGCGGGGTAGCCAAAAACATTCAGTACTTC. Translated: CASSPLASGVAKNIQYF.

V is TRBV3-1 (or the pseudogene TRBV3-2) and J is TRBJ2-2, with 9 bases aligning to TRBD2. With V trimmed by 8 bases and J by 1 base, 8 bases remained unmatched. Per germline, CDR1 LGHDT and CDR2 YNNKEL (reference sequence). The CDR3 extends over 16 amino acids. The CDR3 DNA is TGTGCCAGCCGGTTATGGCGGGGGGGGAACACCGGGGAGCTGTTTTTT. This translates into CASRLWRGGNTGELFF.

V and J are TRBV5-4 and TRBJ2-7; TRBD1 matches at 9 bases. V lost 1 base to trimming and J lost 7 bases; unmatched junction nucleotides: 6. This CDR3 comprises 14 residues. Germline V gene sequence: CDR1 SGHNT, CDR2 YYREEE (reference sequence). This chain's CDR3 is CASSLRTGAGEQYF. CDR3 bases: TGTGCCAGCAGCTTGCGGACAGGGGCGGGGGAGCAGTACTTC.

A word on this clone: This CDR3 is also generated by other DNA sequences in the sample. J is TRBJ2-1 and V is TRBV5-1; TRBD2 is a possible D gene (6 bases). With 0 bases removed from V and 5 bases from J, the gap between germline ends came to 9 bases. The CDR3 sequence is 14 residues long. CDR1 SGHRS and CDR2 YFSETQ come from the germline V gene. The CDR3 reads CASSLAGGHNEQFF. The CDR3 bases are TGCGCCAGCAGCTTGGCCGGGGGACACAATGAGCAGTTCTTC.

The J gene is TRBJ1-2, the V gene TRBV28; possibly TRBD1 for D (5 bases). CDR1 MDHEN and CDR2 SYDVKM come from the germline V gene. This CDR3 contains 14 residues. Trimming cost V 7 bases and J 4 bases, with 16 bases left between them. DNA for the CDR3: TGTGCCAGCACTCTATTGGCAGGGTTCTATGGCTACACCTTC. It specifies CASTLLAGFYGYTF.

The chain has TRBV10-2 and TRBJ2-2; 13 bases fit TRBD2. The CDR3 spans 17 residues. V was clipped by 6 bases and J by 4 bases; unmatched bases: 8. Per germline, CDR1 WSHSY and CDR2 SAAADI. The CDR3 loop reads CASSPGLAGALTGELFF. The CDR3 DNA sequence: TGCGCCAGCAGCCCAGGACTAGCGGGGGCGCTCACCGGGGAGCTGTTTTTT.

This clone has a handful of counts. The chain links TRBV2 to TRBJ1-5; D is perhaps TRBD1 (5 bases). Germline V gene sequence: CDR1 SNHLY, CDR2 FYNNEI. The CDR3 has 14 residues. V gave up 8 bases and J gave up 4 bases, with 15 bases separating them. The CDR3 protein is CASGGTIPNQPQHF. The CDR3 bases are TGTGCCAGCGGAGGGACGATACCTAATCAGCCCCAGCATTTT. The full variable domain, with the rest looked up from reference TRBV2 and TRBJ1-5, is EPEVTQTPSHQVTQMGQEVILRCVPISNHLYFYWYRQILGQKVEFLVSFYNNEISEKSEIFDDQFSVERPDGSNFTLKIRSTKLEDSAMYFCASGGTIPNQPQHFGDGTRLSIL.

The rearrangement links TRBV5-1 to TRBJ2-7; 7 positions match TRBD2. The CDR3 spans 17 residues. V was pared by 0 bases and J by 5 bases, with 14 bases of the junction left unmatched. Germline CDR1 reads SGHRS; CDR2 reads YFSETQ. CDR3 in amino acids: CASSLGPSGTNSNEQYF. The CDR3 DNA reads TGCGCCAGCAGCTTGGGGCCGTCAGGGACTAATAGTAACGAGCAGTACTTC.

This clone appeared many times. V usage is TRBV30 and J usage is TRBJ1-2; weak D call: TRBD1 (6 bases). CDR3 length: 13 residues. CDR1 is GTSNPN, CDR2 SVGIG, per germline (reference sequence). Trimming took 2 bases from V and 8 from J, leaving 15 bases between them. The CDR3: CAWSSGAGDGYTF. The CDR3 bases are TGTGCCTGGAGTTCCGGGGCAGGGGACGGCTACACCTTC.

The chain employs TRBV2 and TRBJ1-6; possible D gene TRBD1, 5 bases. V lost 8 bases and J 6 bases, leaving 14 bases between the germline ends. The CDR3 is made up of 14 amino acids. Germline CDR1 is SNHLY and CDR2 is FYNNEI. The CDR3 region has the DNA TGTGCCAGCGGGGGGAGGGTCGGTAATTCACCCCTCCACTTT. The encoded protein is CASGGRVGNSPLHF.